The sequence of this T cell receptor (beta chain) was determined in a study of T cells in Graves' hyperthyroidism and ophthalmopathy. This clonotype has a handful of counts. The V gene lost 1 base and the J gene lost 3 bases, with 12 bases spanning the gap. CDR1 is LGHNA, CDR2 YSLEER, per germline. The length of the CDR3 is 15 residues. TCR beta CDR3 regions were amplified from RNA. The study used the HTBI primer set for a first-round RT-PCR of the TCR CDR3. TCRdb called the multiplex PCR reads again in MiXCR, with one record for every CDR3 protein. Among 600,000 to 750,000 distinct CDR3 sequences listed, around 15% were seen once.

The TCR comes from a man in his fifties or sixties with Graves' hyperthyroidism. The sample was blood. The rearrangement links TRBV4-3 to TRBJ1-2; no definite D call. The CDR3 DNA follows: TGCGCCAGCAGCCAAGTATCCCCAGCGGACTATGGCTACACCTTC. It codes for CASSQVSPADYGYTF.